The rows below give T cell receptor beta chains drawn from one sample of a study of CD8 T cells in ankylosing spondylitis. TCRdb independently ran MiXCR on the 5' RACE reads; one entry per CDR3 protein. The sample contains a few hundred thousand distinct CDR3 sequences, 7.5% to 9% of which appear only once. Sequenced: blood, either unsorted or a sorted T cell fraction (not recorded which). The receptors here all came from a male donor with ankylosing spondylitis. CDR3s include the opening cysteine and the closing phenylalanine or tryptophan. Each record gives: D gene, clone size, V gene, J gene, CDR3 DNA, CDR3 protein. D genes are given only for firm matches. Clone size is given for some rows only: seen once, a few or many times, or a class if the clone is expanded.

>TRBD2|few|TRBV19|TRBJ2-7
TGTGCCAGTACCCCAACCCCTAGCGGGAACCACGAGCAGTACTTC
CASTPTPSGNHEQYF
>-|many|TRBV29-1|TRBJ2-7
TGCAGCGTCTTCAGGGATCTCGAGCAGTACTTC
CSVFRDLEQYF
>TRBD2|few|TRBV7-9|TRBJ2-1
TGTGCCAGCAGCTCGATGGGACTACCCTTTGATGAGCAGTTCTTC
CASSSMGLPFDEQFF
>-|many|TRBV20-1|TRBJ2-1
TGCAGTGCTAGAGGGGACGTAGACAACTCCTACAATGAGCAGTTCTTC
CSARGDVDNSYNEQFF
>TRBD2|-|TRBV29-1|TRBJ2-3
TGCAGCGTTGAAGGCGGGGGACGGGGCACAGATACGCAGTATTTT
CSVEGGGRGTDTQYF
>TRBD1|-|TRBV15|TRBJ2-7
TGTGCCACCAGCAATGACAGGGGAGTAGGCGAGCAGTACTTC
CATSNDRGVGEQYF
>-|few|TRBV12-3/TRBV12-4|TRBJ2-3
TGTGCCAGCAGTCCGGGGGGACAGGGCACAGATACGCAGTATTTT
CASSPGGQGTDTQYF
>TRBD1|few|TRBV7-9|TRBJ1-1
TGTGCCAGCAGCTTTGTGGGACAGGGGATGAACACTGAAGCTTTCTTT
CASSFVGQGMNTEAFF
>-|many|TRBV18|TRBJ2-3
TGTGCCAGCTCACCACCTATAGATACGCAGTATTTT
CASSPPIDTQYF
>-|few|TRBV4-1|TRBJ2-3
TGCGCCAGCAGCCATCCGGGATTGGGCACAGATACGCAGTATTTT
CASSHPGLGTDTQYF
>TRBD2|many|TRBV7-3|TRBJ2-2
TGTGCCAGCAGCTTAATACCGGGAGGAGCCGGGGAGCTGTTTTTT
CASSLIPGGAGELFF
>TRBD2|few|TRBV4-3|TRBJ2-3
TGCGCCAGCAGCCCGGGGGGACTACTGACGGATACGCAGTATTTT
CASSPGGLLTDTQYF
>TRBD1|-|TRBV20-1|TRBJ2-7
TGCAGTGCTAGGCGCCCGGCCCCGGGACAGGGGGGTGAGCAGTACTTC
CSARRPAPGQGGEQYF
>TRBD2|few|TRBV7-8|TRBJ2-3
TGTGCCAGCAGCTTAGGTCGGGGACTAGAACGAAATACGCAGTATTTT
CASSLGRGLERNTQYF
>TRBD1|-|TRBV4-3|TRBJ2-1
TGCGCCAGCAGCCAGAGTACAGGGGTTTACAATGAGCAGTTCTTC
CASSQSTGVYNEQFF
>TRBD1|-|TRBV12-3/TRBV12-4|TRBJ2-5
TGTGCCAGCACCTGGGACAGGGCGGCAAAGACCCAGTACTTC
CASTWDRAAKTQYF
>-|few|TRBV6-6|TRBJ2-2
TGTGCCAGCAGTTACTCGGGCGGGGAGCTGTTTTTT
CASSYSGGELFF
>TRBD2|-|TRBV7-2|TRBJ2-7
TGTGCCAGCAGCCTAGCTGGGACTAGCGACTACGAGCAGTACTTC
CASSLAGTSDYEQYF
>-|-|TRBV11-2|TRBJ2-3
TGTGCCAGCAGCCCCCAGCGCGATACGCAGTATTTT
CASSPQRDTQYF
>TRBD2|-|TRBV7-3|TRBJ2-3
TGTGCCAGCAGCTCCGGGCGGCTAGCGGGAGGTGTTGGCACAGATACGCAGTATTTT
CASSSGRLAGGVGTDTQYF
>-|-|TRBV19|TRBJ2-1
TGTGCCAGTAGTATCAGATTGACAGCGAGCTCCTACAATGAGCAGTTCTTC
CASSIRLTASSYNEQFF
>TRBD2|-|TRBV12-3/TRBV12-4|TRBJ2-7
TGTGCCAGCAGTTCCATGACTAGCGGATTATACGAGCAGTACTTC
CASSSMTSGLYEQYF
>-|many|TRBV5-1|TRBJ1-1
TGCGCCAGCAGCTGGTCCAGCATGAACACTGAAGCTTTCTTT
CASSWSSMNTEAFF
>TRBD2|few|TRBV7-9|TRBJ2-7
TGTGCCAGCAGCCAGTTTACTAGCGGGGCATCCTACGAGCAGTACTTC
CASSQFTSGASYEQYF
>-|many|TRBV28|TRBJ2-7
TGTGCCAGCAGTTTAGACGGGACTGGCCGCCGCGAGCAGTACTTC
CASSLDGTGRREQYF
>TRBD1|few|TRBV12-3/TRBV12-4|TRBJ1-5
TGTGCCAGCAGTTTAAGACAGGGTAAGAATCAGCCCCAGCATTTT
CASSLRQGKNQPQHF
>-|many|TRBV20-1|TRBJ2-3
TGCAGTGCTAGTGGCGCGGGGCCTTTGGATACGCAGTATTTT
CSASGAGPLDTQYF
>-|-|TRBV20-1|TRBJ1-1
TGCAGTGCTGGGGCTACGGGGGCTGAAGCTTTCTTT
CSAGATGAEAFF
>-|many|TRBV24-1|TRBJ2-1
TGTGCCACCAGTGGCGCCGGGGCTTGGGACAATGAGCAGTTCTTC
CATSGAGAWDNEQFF
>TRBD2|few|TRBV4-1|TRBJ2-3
TGCGCCAGCAGCCTTCAAGGGGCTAGCGGGACGAGTACGCAGTATTTT
CASSLQGASGTSTQYF
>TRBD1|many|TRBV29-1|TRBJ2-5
TGCAGCGTCAGGGACAGCCAAGAGACCCAGTACTTC
CSVRDSQETQYF
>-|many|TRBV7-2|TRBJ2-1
TGTGCCAGCAGCTTAGTCGCGGGCCCCTCCTACAATGAGCAGTTCTTC
CASSLVAGPSYNEQFF
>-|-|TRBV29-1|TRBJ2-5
TGCAGCGTTGTACAATTTCAAGAGACCCAGTACTTC
CSVVQFQETQYF
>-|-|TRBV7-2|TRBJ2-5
TGTGCCAGCAGCCAACCCCCAGTGTGGGAGACCCAGTACTTC
CASSQPPVWETQYF
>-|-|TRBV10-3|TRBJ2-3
TGTGCCATCAGGAGGGTGGGTGCAGATACGCAGTATTTT
CAIRRVGADTQYF
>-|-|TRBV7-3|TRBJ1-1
TGTGCCAGCAGCTTATTAGGTCAGGGATCCACTGAAGCTTTCTTT
CASSLLGQGSTEAFF
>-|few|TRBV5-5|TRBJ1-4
TGTGCCAGCAGCTTGCAGGGTCGGGAAAAACTGTTTTTT
CASSLQGREKLFF
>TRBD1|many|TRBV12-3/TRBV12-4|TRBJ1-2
TGTGCCAGCAGTTCAGGGGGAAGGGCTTATGGCTACACCTTC
CASSSGGRAYGYTF
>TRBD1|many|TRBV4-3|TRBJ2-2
TGCGCCAGCAGCCATGGGACAGGGCACGGGGAGCTGTTTTTT
CASSHGTGHGELFF
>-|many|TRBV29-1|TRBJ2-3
TGCAGCGTTCTACAGGACCCCGCAGATACGCAGTATTTT
CSVLQDPADTQYF
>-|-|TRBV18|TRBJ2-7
TGTGCCAGCTCATACGGCCGCGAGACGTACGAGCAGTACTTC
CASSYGRETYEQYF
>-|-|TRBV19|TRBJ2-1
TGTGCCAGTACCGCTACCCTACAGGGAACGTCTGAGCAGTTCTTC
CASTATLQGTSEQFF
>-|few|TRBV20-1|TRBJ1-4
TGCAGTGCTTGTGGTGTCGCGGATGAAAAACTGTTTTTT
CSACGVADEKLFF
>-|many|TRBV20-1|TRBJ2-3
TGCAGTGCTTTCCCCATCGGACGAGCCCTCGGCACAGATACGCAGTATTTT
CSAFPIGRALGTDTQYF
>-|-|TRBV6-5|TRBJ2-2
TGTGCCAGCAGCAGCGGCGGGGAGCTGTTTTTT
CASSSGGELFF
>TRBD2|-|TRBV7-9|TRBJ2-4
TGTGCCAGCAGCTCCCCCGCGGCGGGAGCTGGAAACATTCAGTACTTC
CASSSPAAGAGNIQYF
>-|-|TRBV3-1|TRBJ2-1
TGTGCCAGCAGCCAAGATCTCGGAGAGCAGTTCTTC
CASSQDLGEQFF